A selection of T cell receptor beta chains follows, all from one sample in a study of cytomegalovirus exposure and HLA in healthy donors. The assay was immunoSEQ multiplex PCR, and TCRdb's table has in-frame clones only and misses some. The sample lists approximately 170,000 clones, 75% to 90% occurring once. The sequencing sample was made of PBMCs. These receptors all come from a boy aged 2 to 10 in good health and CMV-seronegative. The CDR3 runs from the conserved cysteine through the conserved F or W. The D gene is left open where the match is weak. A row's size may be missing; if present it is once, few, many or a size class.

j_gene | v_gene | len | d_gene | abundance | CDR3aa | CDR3nt
TRBJ1-6 | TRBV11-1 | 15 | TRBD1 | . | CASSFDRVKNSPLHF | TGTGCCAGCAGCTTCGACAGGGTCAAGAATTCACCCCTCCACTTT
TRBJ2-1 | TRBV10-3 | 14 | . | few | CAISPEGSYNEQFF | TGTGCCATCAGTCCCGAGGGCTCCTACAATGAGCAGTTCTTC
TRBJ2-1 | TRBV6-5 | 16 | TRBD2 | few | CASSYLPGGDANEQFF | TGTGCCAGCAGTTACCTCCCGGGAGGGGATGCCAATGAGCAGTTCTTC
TRBJ2-3 | TRBV5-6 | 16 | TRBD2 | once | CASSSLAGGLGDTQYF | TGTGCCAGCAGCTCCTTAGCGGGCGGCCTTGGGGATACGCAGTATTTT
TRBJ2-3 | TRBV2 | 14 | . | . | CASTEGGSADTQYF | TGTGCCAGCACTGAGGGCGGTAGCGCAGATACGCAGTATTTT
TRBJ1-2 | TRBV6-4 | 13 | . | . | CASSEAERSGYTF | TGTGCCAGCAGTGAAGCCGAGCGTTCTGGCTACACCTTC
TRBJ2-7 | TRBV25-1 | 18 | TRBD2 | . | CASSEGGLAGNISYEQYF | TGTGCCAGCAGTGAAGGCGGTCTAGCGGGCAATATCTCCTACGAGCAGTACTTC
TRBJ2-3 | TRBV6-5 | 15 | TRBD2 | . | CASNPAGGRIDTQYF | TGTGCCAGCAACCCGGCGGGGGGCCGGATAGATACGCAGTATTTT
TRBJ1-1 | TRBV28 | 16 | TRBD1 | . | CASSLTWTGGDTEAFF | TGTGCCAGCAGTTTAACCTGGACAGGGGGGGACACTGAAGCTTTCTTT
TRBJ2-5 | TRBV28 | 15 | TRBD2 | . | CASSPRLAGGETQYF | TGTGCCAGCAGCCCCCGACTAGCGGGAGGGGAGACCCAGTACTTC
TRBJ1-2 | TRBV5-1 | 12 | TRBD1 | once | CASSRTGDGYTF | TGCGCCAGCAGCAGGACAGGGGATGGCTACACCTTC
TRBJ2-7 | TRBV28 | 15 | TRBD1 | . | CASSLSGQGVDEQYF | TGTGCCAGCAGTTTATCGGGACAGGGGGTCGACGAGCAGTACTTC
TRBJ2-1 | TRBV27 | 14 | . | . | CASSIELAYNEQFF | TGTGCCAGCAGTATAGAACTAGCCTACAATGAGCAGTTCTTC
TRBJ1-3 | TRBV9 | 15 | . | . | CASSVEIARADTIYF | TGTGCCAGTAGCGTAGAGATTGCCAGGGCTGACACCATATATTTT
TRBJ1-2 | TRBV5-1 | 12 | TRBD1 | . | CASSSQGVGYTF | TGCGCCAGCAGCTCACAGGGGGTTGGCTACACCTTC
TRBJ1-5 | TRBV30 | 13 | . | . | CAWDGLDNQPQHF | TGTGCCTGGGATGGACTGGACAATCAGCCCCAGCATTTT
TRBJ1-2 | TRBV6-5 | 14 | . | . | CASSYGAKAYGYTF | TGTGCCAGCAGTTACGGGGCCAAGGCCTATGGCTACACCTTC
TRBJ2-5 | TRBV2 | 15 | . | . | CASSGKGIFAETQYF | TGTGCCAGCAGTGGGAAGGGGATTTTCGCGGAGACCCAGTACTTC
TRBJ2-5 | TRBV5-1 | 17 | TRBD1 | . | CATQRNGDRGSGETQYF | TGCGCCACACAACGAAATGGGGACAGGGGGTCGGGGGAGACCCAGTACTTC
TRBJ1-5 | TRBV28 | 16 | . | . | CASSFLSGYVNQPQHF | TGTGCCAGCAGTTTCTTGTCAGGGTACGTCAATCAGCCCCAGCATTTT
TRBJ2-1 | TRBV19 | 15 | . | . | CASSMPVGAYNEQFF | TGTGCCAGTAGTATGCCCGTGGGGGCCTATAATGAGCAGTTCTTC
TRBJ2-7 | TRBV5-6 | 16 | TRBD2 | once | CASSLESGRYFYEQYF | TGTGCCAGCAGCTTGGAAAGCGGGAGGTACTTCTACGAGCAGTACTTC